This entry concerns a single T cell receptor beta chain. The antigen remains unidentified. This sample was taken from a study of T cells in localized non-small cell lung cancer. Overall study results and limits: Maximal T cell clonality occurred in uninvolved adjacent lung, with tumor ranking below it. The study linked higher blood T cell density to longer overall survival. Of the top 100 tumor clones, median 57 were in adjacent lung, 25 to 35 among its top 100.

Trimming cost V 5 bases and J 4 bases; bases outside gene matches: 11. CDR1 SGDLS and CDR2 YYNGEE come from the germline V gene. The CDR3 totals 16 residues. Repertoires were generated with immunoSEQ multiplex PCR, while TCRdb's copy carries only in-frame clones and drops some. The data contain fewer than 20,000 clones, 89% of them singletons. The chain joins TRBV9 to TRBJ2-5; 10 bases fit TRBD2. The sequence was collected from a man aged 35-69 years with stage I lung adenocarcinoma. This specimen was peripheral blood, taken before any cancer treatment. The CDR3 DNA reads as TGTGCCAGCAGTCCATTACTAGCGGGGAGAAGAGAGACCCAGTACTTC. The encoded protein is CASSPLLAGRRETQYF.